The rows below give T cell receptor beta chains drawn from one sample of a study of CD4 T cells in relation to SARS-CoV-2 and coronaviruses. Repertoires were generated with immunoSEQ multiplex PCR, while TCRdb's copy carries only in-frame clones and drops some. The table lists some 65,000 clones, around 86% of them singletons, with more than 1.5% in the top ten. The sequenced material came from memory CD4+ T cells from PBMCs. The receptor set was obtained from a human donor in good health. CDR3s include the opening cysteine and the closing phenylalanine or tryptophan. The D gene is left open where the match is weak. Clone size is not always given. Where it is, it says once, few, many or a class for expanded clones.

v_call	j_call	clone_size	d_call	cdr3_aa	cdr3_nt
TRBV6-5	TRBJ2-7	NA	NA	CASSYSTQGLVEQYF	TGTGCCAGCAGTTACTCGACGCAGGGTTTGGTCGAGCAGTACTTC
TRBV5-5	TRBJ1-1	NA	NA	CASSLDVLGKAFF	TGTGCCAGCAGCTTGGATGTGTTGGGAAAAGCTTTCTTT
TRBV27	TRBJ2-2	NA	TRBD2	CASTTSGGYTGELFF	TGTGCCAGCACCACTAGCGGGGGGTACACCGGGGAGCTGTTTTTT
TRBV7-2	TRBJ1-1	NA	TRBD1	CASSLTGTGGTEAFF	TGTGCCAGCAGCTTGACCGGGACAGGGGGCACTGAAGCTTTCTTT
TRBV10-3	TRBJ1-5	NA	TRBD1	CAISEPAGGQPQHF	TGTGCCATCAGTGAACCGGCAGGGGGTCAGCCCCAGCATTTT
TRBV30	TRBJ1-6	NA	NA	CAWAENSPLHF	TGTGCCTGGGCGGAGAATTCACCCCTCCACTTT
TRBV19	TRBJ1-1	NA	NA	CASSSRGEAFF	TGTGCCAGTAGTAGCAGGGGCGAGGCTTTCTTT
TRBV7-2	TRBJ2-1	NA	NA	CASSFDGAYYNEQFF	TGTGCCAGCAGCTTTGACGGGGCCTACTACAATGAGCAGTTCTTC
TRBV18	TRBJ2-7	once	TRBD1	CASSPGRDRLYEQYF	TGTGCCAGCTCACCAGGTCGGGACAGACTTTACGAGCAGTACTTC
TRBV11-2	TRBJ2-7	NA	NA	CASSRGTLSYEQYF	TGTGCCAGCAGCCGCGGGACACTCTCCTACGAGCAGTACTTC
TRBV29-1	TRBJ2-1	NA	NA	CSVDGEHEQFF	TGCAGCGTTGACGGGGAGCATGAGCAGTTCTTC
TRBV5-4	TRBJ1-5	NA	TRBD1	CASSRGTEEQPQHF	TGTGCCAGCAGCCGGGGGACAGAGGAGCAGCCCCAGCATTTT
TRBV30	TRBJ1-2	few	NA	CACQGSRVGGYTF	TGTGCCTGTCAGGGGTCCAGGGTGGGCGGCTACACCTTC
TRBV4-1	TRBJ2-1	NA	TRBD2	CASSPRGGNSYNEQFF	TGCGCCAGCAGCCCCCGGGGGGGGAACTCCTACAATGAGCAGTTCTTC
TRBV28	TRBJ2-7	once	NA	CASSREGTISYEQYF	TGTGCCAGCAGTCGAGAGGGGACAATCTCCTACGAGCAGTACTTC
TRBV6-2/TRBV6-3	TRBJ2-2	NA	TRBD2	CASSSLAATGELFF	TGTGCCAGCAGTTCACTAGCGGCCACCGGGGAGCTGTTTTTT
TRBV7-9	TRBJ2-5	NA	NA	CASSSLETQYF	TGTGCCAGCAGCTCCCTAGAGACCCAGTACTTC
TRBV7-2	TRBJ2-3	NA	NA	CASSRANTQYF	TGTGCCAGTTCTAGGGCCAATACGCAGTATTTT
TRBV7-3	TRBJ2-1	NA	NA	CASSPEPGGNEQFF	TGTGCCAGCAGCCCAGAACCCGGGGGCAATGAGCAGTTCTTC
TRBV7-3	TRBJ1-3	NA	NA	CASSLTGGYGNTIYF	TGTGCCAGCAGCTTAACGGGGGGCTATGGAAACACCATATATTTT
TRBV25-1	TRBJ1-2	NA	NA	CASSRDNYGYTF	TGTGCCAGCAGTCGGGACAACTATGGCTACACCTTC
TRBV5-1	TRBJ1-1	NA	NA	CASSLAGVTEAFF	TGCGCCAGCAGCTTGGCGGGGGTCACTGAAGCTTTCTTT
TRBV18	TRBJ1-1	NA	NA	CASSLQAGAQNTEAFF	TGTGCCAGCTCACTTCAGGCGGGGGCCCAGAACACTGAAGCTTTCTTT
TRBV5-4	TRBJ2-2	NA	NA	CASSRDSAGELFF	TGTGCCAGCAGCAGGGACTCCGCCGGGGAGCTGTTTTTT
TRBV6-2/TRBV6-3	TRBJ1-1	NA	NA	CASTPRGFLNTEAFF	TGTGCCAGCACCCCACGAGGCTTCCTGAACACTGAAGCTTTCTTT
TRBV10-1	TRBJ2-1	NA	NA	CASSESMVLNEQFF	TGCGCCAGCAGTGAGTCGATGGTTCTCAATGAGCAGTTCTTC
TRBV6-1	TRBJ1-4	NA	NA	CASSEGGNSIATNEKLFF	TGTGCCAGCAGTGAAGGAGGGAACTCTATTGCAACTAATGAAAAACTGTTTTTT
TRBV19	TRBJ1-5	NA	NA	CASSRGSNQPQHF	TGTGCCAGTAGTCGCGGATCGAATCAGCCCCAGCATTTT
TRBV28	TRBJ1-3	NA	NA	CASSLGLSSGNTIYF	TGTGCCAGCAGTTTAGGTTTAAGCTCTGGAAACACCATATATTTT
TRBV7-8	TRBJ1-6	NA	TRBD1	CASSLVTTGGNSPLHF	TGTGCCAGCAGCTTAGTAACGACAGGGGGCAATTCACCCCTCCACTTT
TRBV7-9	TRBJ2-2	few	NA	CASSFRRGSMSGELFF	TGTGCCAGCAGCTTTAGAAGGGGATCGATGTCCGGGGAGCTGTTTTTT
TRBV24-1	TRBJ2-5	NA	NA	CATSDPIRDGQYF	TGTGCCACCAGTGATCCAATCAGAGATGGCCAGTACTTC
TRBV9	TRBJ2-5	NA	NA	CASSVGGASKTQYF	TGTGCCAGCAGCGTTGGGGGGGCATCGAAGACCCAGTACTTC
TRBV7-2	TRBJ2-7	NA	NA	CASSPDGYRYYEQYF	TGTGCCAGCAGCCCCGACGGCTACCGGTACTACGAGCAGTACTTC
TRBV18	TRBJ1-3	NA	NA	CASGGYGNTIYF	TGTGCCAGTGGTGGGTACGGAAACACCATATATTTT
TRBV6-5	TRBJ2-6	NA	NA	CASSYSGVNGANVLTF	TGTGCCAGCAGTTACTCTGGTGTTAATGGGGCCAACGTCCTGACTTTC